This T cell receptor (beta chain) is from a study of radiotherapy plus CTLA-4 blockade in lung cancer. The study's findings and limits: Strongest reported response predictors: early blood clone changes and post-radiation interferon-beta.

The method was immunoSEQ multiplex PCR; TCRdb's version includes in-frame clones alone and lacks a portion of them. In the table there are more than 65,000 clones, about four fifths of which are singletons. CDR1 SGHVS and CDR2 FNYEAQ come from the germline V gene. The CDR3 is made up of 16 amino acids. V shed 1 base, J shed 4 bases, and the junction held 7 bases outside the gene matches. With respect to this clone: Its matching antigen is unknown.

The receptor's source is a human donor with non-small cell lung cancer who had stable disease on radiotherapy plus ipilimumab. The material was peripheral blood, obtained from a patient treated with radiotherapy plus ipilimumab. The chain employs TRBV7-6 and TRBJ2-3, with TRBD2 identical over 8 bases. CDR3 coding DNA: TGTGCCAGCAGCTTAGGGAGCGGGAGTCGGGCAGATACGCAGTATTTT. This encodes CASSLGSGSRADTQYF.